This T cell receptor beta chain was obtained from a study of T cells in Graves' hyperthyroidism and ophthalmopathy. V lost 10 bases, J lost 5 bases, and 8 bases stayed unmatched. The CDR3 has 14 residues. CDR1 is SNHLY and CDR2 is FYNNEI in the germline V gene. RNA transcripts were the template for amplifying TCR beta CDR3 regions. The HTBI primer set served for first-round RT-PCR of the TCR CDR3. TCRdb re-called the multiplex PCR reads with MiXCR, one entry per CDR3 protein. Here the sample spans approximately 870,000 distinct CDR3 sequences, 35% to 40% being singletons. The sample consisted of blood. J is TRBJ1-5 and V is TRBV2, with 10 nucleotides matching TRBD1. The clonotype was recovered from a man between 18 and 35 years old with Graves' hyperthyroidism. The CDR3 DNA reads as TGTGCCACCGGGACAGGGGATGATCATCAGCCCCAGCATTTT. Translated, it gives CATGTGDDHQPQHF.